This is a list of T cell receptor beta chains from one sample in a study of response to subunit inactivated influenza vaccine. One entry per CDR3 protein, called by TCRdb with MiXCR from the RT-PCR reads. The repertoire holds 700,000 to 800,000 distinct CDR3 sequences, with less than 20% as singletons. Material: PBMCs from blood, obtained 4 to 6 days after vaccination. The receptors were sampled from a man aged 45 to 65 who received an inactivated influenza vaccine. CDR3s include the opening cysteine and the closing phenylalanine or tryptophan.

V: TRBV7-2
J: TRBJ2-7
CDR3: CASSSSPRGLDYEQYF

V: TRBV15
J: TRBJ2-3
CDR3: CATSREASSTQYF

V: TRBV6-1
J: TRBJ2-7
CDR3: CASRSGGLYSYEQYF

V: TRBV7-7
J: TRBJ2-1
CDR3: CASSSNYHNEQFF

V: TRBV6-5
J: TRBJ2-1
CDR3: CASSYSVPILVEQFF

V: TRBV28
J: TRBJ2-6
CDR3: CATVLGGGANVLTF

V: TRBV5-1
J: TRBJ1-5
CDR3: CASRPGQGASQPQHF

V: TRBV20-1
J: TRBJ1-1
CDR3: CSARDGGPRTEAFF

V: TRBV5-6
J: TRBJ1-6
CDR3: CASSSRGQDNSPLHF

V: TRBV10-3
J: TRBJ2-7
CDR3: CAISASTGTYEQYF

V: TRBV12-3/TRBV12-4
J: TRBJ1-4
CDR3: CASSWGVGTNEKLFF

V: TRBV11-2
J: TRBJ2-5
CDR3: CASSARTSGREETQYF

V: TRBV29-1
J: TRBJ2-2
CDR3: CSVVGSRAGGELFF

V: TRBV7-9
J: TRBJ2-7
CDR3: CASSLDSGWEQYF

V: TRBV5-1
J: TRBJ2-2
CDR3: CASSRSGPTGELFF

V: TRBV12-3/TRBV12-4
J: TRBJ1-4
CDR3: CASSLDSGELFF

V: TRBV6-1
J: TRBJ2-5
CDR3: CASSLGLAATQETQYF

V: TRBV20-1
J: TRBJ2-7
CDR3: CSARGWQGATRSREQYF

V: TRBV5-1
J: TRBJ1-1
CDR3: CASSSRGTTEAFF

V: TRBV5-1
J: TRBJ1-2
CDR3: CASSKDTARYGYTF

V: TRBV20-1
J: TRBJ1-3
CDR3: CSASGGGGNTIYF

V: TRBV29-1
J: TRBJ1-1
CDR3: CSVEETGNSWTEAFF

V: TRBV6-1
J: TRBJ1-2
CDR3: CASRQRGLGYGYTF

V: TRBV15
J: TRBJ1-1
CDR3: CATAFEQATEAFF

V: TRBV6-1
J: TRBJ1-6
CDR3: CASTGTARGSYNSPLHF

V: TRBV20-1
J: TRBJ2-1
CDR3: CSAIGSVERDEQFF

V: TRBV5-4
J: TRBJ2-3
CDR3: CASSLHQGIADTQYF

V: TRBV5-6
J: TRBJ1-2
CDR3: CASSLGAGTGVIYGYTF

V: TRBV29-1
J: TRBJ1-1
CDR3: CSVPGPMNTEAFF

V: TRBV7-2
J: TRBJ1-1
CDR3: CASSPDRVGEAFF

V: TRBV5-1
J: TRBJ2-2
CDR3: CASSLYPGANTGELFF

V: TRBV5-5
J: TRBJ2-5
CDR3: CASRETGGRQETQYF

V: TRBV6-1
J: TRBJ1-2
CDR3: CASSEMGAYGYTF

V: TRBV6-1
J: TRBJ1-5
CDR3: CASVAEASNQPQHF

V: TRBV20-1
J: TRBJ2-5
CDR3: CSAQSGSGETQYF

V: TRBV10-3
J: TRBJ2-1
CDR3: CAIGLGTSTYNEQFF

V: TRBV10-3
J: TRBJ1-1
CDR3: CAISEYRGRLDTEAFF

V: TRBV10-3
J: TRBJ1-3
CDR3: CAILTNRALLPTIYF

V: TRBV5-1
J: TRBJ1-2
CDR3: CASSEGFGYTF

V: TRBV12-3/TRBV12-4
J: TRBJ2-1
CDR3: CASRLDSIYEQFF

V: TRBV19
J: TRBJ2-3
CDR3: CASSPTSGGGYAQYF